This TCR beta chain came from a study of T cell therapy after organ transplantation. Some clones are missing from TCRdb's copy, which holds only in-frame ones; the method was immunoSEQ multiplex PCR. The table has around 2,000 clones, about 90% seen once; the top ten hold roughly 18%. Germline V CDR1 and CDR2: SGHVS, FNYEAQ. Trimming cost V 7 bases and J 3 bases, with 16 bases left between them. CDR3 size: 14 residues. Study-wide results and caveats: Endogenous clonotypes not in therapy products appeared after therapy alongside transferred ones.

A single count supports this clone. Its antigen is not known. The chain couples TRBV7-6 to TRBJ2-7; D perhaps matches TRBD2 (5 bases). Material: CD8+ T cells from blood, obtained before autologous CMV-specific T cell therapy. The clonotype originates from a human patient who had received a solid organ transplant and had CMV disease. CDR3 residues: CASTGNTEGYEQYF. In nucleotides, the CDR3 is TGTGCCAGCACCGGCAACACCGAGGGCTACGAGCAGTACTTC.